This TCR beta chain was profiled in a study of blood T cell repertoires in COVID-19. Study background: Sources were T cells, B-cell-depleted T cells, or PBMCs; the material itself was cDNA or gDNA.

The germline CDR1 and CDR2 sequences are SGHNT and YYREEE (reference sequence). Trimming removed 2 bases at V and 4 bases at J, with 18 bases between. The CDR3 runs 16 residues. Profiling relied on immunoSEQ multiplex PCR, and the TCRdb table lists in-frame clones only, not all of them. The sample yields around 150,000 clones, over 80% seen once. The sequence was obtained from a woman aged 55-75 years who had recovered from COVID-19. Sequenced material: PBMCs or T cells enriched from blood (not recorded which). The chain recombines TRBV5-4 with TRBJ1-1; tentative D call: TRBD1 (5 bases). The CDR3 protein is CASSFFRGGSGTEAFF. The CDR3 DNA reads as TGTGCCAGCAGCTTTTTTCGGGGGGGGTCGGGCACTGAAGCTTTCTTT.